The present entry profiles one TCR beta chain with its context. Its specificity is unknown. The data were taken from a study of cytomegalovirus exposure and HLA in healthy donors. Study as a whole: Roughly 80 million unique TCRs from HLA-typed donors were held in an early data release. Study-wide findings and caveats: For cytomegalovirus status, the classifier reportedly gave diagnoses with high specificity and sensitivity. Segments of the TCR beta V type were, in most cases, productive about 87% or about 30% of the time in an earlier analysis. The authors later found most CMV-associated TCR beta chains appeared HLA-restricted.

PCR amplification relied on 60 Vbeta primers (plus 13 Jbeta primers). Method: immunoSEQ multiplex PCR; TCRdb's copy keeps in-frame clones and lacks some. The sample includes some 150,000 clones, roughly 80% seen only once; the top ten take roughly 3.5%. The source material was PBMCs. The receptor comes from a man younger than 45 in good health and CMV-seropositive.

The CDR3 DNA sequence: TGTGCCTGGAGTCTACCGGGAGTCTATGAAAAACTGTTTTTT. As protein: CAWSLPGVYEKLFF. The chain links TRBV30 to TRBJ1-4; the D is unclear. The germline gives CDR1 GTSNPN, CDR2 SVGIG (reference sequence). V was trimmed by 2 bases and J by 6 bases, leaving 13 bases between them. The CDR3 has 14 amino acids. The variable domain in full, with the rest retrieved from reference TRBV30 and TRBJ1-4, is SQTIHQWPATLVQPVGSPLSLECTVEGTSNPNLYWYRQAAGRGLQLLFYSVGIGQISSEVPQNLSASRPQDRQFILSSKKLLLSDSGFYLCAWSLPGVYEKLFFGSGTQLSVL.